The subject of this entry is one T cell receptor (beta chain). This sample was included in a study of blood T cell repertoires in COVID-19. About the research overall: Specimens from acute and convalescent COVID-19 originated in the United States, Italy and Spain. The cDNA or gDNA used as material had been derived from T cells, B-cell-depleted T cells, or PBMCs.

Under the authors' procedure: Reference gene primer amplification yielded estimated nucleated cell counts. Sequenced by immunoSEQ multiplex PCR; TCRdb stores in-frame clones only, minus some. V and J calls plus clone size are reproduced from that table; the DNA served to infer D and trimming. The sample records approximately 68,000 clones, roughly 82% being singletons. V dropped 0 bases and J dropped 5 bases, with 17 bases sitting between them. The CDR3 totals 16 residues. Per germline, CDR1 SGDLS and CDR2 YYNGEE. The chain recombines TRBV9 with TRBJ1-1, with TRBD1 as a possible D gene (6 bases). Sample: peripheral blood. This clonotype was sampled from a human donor in a cohort sampled during active COVID-19. The CDR3 spells CASSVAGQGIGTEAFF. CDR3 sequence (DNA): TGTGCCAGCAGCGTAGCGGGGCAGGGGATTGGGACTGAAGCTTTCTTT.